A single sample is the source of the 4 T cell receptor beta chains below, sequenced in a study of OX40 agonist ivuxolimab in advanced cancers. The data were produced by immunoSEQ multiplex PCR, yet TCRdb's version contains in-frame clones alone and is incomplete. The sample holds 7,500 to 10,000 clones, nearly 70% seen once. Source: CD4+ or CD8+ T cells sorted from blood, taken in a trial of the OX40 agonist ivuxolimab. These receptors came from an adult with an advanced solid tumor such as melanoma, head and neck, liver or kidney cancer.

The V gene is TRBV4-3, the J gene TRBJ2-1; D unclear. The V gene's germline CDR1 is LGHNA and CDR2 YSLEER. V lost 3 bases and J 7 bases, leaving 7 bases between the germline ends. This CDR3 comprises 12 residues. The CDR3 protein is CASSHIGNEQFF. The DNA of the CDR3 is TGCGCCAGCAGCCACATAGGTAATGAGCAGTTCTTC.

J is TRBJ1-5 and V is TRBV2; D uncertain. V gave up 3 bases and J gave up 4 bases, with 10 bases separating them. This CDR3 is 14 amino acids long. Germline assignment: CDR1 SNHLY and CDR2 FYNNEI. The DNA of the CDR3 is TGTGCCAGCAGTGAGTTGGATTCTAATCAGCCCCAGCATTTT. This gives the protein CASSELDSNQPQHF. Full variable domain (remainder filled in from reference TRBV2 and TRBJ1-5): EPEVTQTPSHQVTQMGQEVILRCVPISNHLYFYWYRQILGQKVEFLVSFYNNEISEKSEIFDDQFSVERPDGSNFTLKIRSTKLEDSAMYFCASSELDSNQPQHFGDGTRLSIL.

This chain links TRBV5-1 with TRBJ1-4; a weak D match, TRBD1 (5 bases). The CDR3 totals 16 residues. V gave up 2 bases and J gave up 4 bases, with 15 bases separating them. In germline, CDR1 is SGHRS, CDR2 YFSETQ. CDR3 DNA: TGCGCCAGCAGCTTCGGTCAGGGAGGCCGTAATGAAAAACTGTTTTTT. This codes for CASSFGQGGRNEKLFF.

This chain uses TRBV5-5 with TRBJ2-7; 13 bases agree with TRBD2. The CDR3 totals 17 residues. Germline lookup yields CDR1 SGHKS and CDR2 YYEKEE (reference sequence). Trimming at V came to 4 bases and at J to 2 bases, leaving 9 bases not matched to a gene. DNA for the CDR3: TGTGCCAGCAGCGTGAGACTAGCGGGAGGCCGAACCTACGAGCAGTACTTC. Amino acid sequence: CASSVRLAGGRTYEQYF.